The rows below give T cell receptor beta chains drawn from one sample of a study of blood T cell repertoires in COVID-19. Only in-frame clones appear in the TCRdb table, and some are missing; sequencing was by immunoSEQ multiplex PCR. Of some 290,000 clones in the sample, about nine tenths were seen once. The sequenced sample was peripheral blood. All receptors come from a woman aged 50 to 60 who had recovered from COVID-19. Both conserved end residues are part of each CDR3. D genes are given only for firm matches. The size field is filled for only some rows; it gives once, few, many or a size class.

TRBJ1-5	-	-	TRBV28	TGTGCCAGCAGTGCGACCAGGGGATTTGGTAATCAGCCCCAGCATTTT	CASSATRGFGNQPQHF
TRBJ1-5	-	-	TRBV6-2/TRBV6-3	TGTGCCAGCAGTTATTGGGGGGGGCCGGATCAGCCCCAGCATTTT	CASSYWGGPDQPQHF
TRBJ1-3	-	-	TRBV6-1	TGTGCCAGCAGTGGCGAAGGTGCAGGGAGGGGAAACACCATATATTTT	CASSGEGAGRGNTIYF
TRBJ1-2	once	-	TRBV19	TGTGCCAGTAGTATAGAACAGGGCAGAAATTATGGCTACACCTTC	CASSIEQGRNYGYTF
TRBJ2-5	-	-	TRBV3-1/TRBV3-2	TGTGCCAGCAGCCAAGCGCAGCGGTCAGAGACCCAGTACTTC	CASSQAQRSETQYF
TRBJ2-7	-	-	TRBV7-9	TGTGCCAGCAGCCCACGACAGGGACTGGACGAGCAGTACTTC	CASSPRQGLDEQYF
TRBJ2-3	-	TRBD2	TRBV27	TGTGCCAGCAGTTTAGCGGGAGGGCCTCGTAATACGCAGTATTTT	CASSLAGGPRNTQYF
TRBJ1-5	-	-	TRBV28	TGTGCCAGCAGTTATCCGGGACAAGGGATTTTGCCCCAGCATTTT	CASSYPGQGILPQHF
TRBJ1-2	-	TRBD1	TRBV30	TGTGCCTGGGACAGGGGAGGCTTTGGCTACACCTTC	CAWDRGGFGYTF
TRBJ1-2	-	TRBD1	TRBV28	TGTGCCAGCAGTCCAGGGACAGCTCTTAGATTACTTGCTGGGTATGGCTACACCTTC	CASSPGTALRLLAGYGYTF
TRBJ2-7	once	-	TRBV29-1	TGCAGCGTTGAGGAGGGCGAGCAGTACTTC	CSVEEGEQYF
TRBJ1-2	-	-	TRBV5-1	TGCGCCAGCAGCTTGGGGGTTGGCGGTGGCTACACCTTC	CASSLGVGGGYTF
TRBJ1-1	-	-	TRBV30	TGTGCCTGGAAGGAAGGACACTCGAACACTGAAGCTTTCTTT	CAWKEGHSNTEAFF
TRBJ2-5	-	-	TRBV6-6	TGTGCCAGCGGGCCGTACGGTCCGCAAGAGACCCAGTACTTC	CASGPYGPQETQYF
TRBJ2-6	-	-	TRBV2	TGTGCCAGCACAGGGGACCCCTCTGGGGCCAACGTCCTGACTTTC	CASTGDPSGANVLTF
TRBJ2-7	-	TRBD1	TRBV5-1	TGCGCCAGCAGCGTGGGACAGCTAACGTCCTCCTACGAGCAGTACTTC	CASSVGQLTSSYEQYF
TRBJ2-2	-	TRBD1	TRBV7-3	TGTGCCAGCAGCTCCCTCGGACAGGGCCGGGAGCTGTTTTTT	CASSSLGQGRELFF
TRBJ1-2	-	-	TRBV6-5	TGTGCCAGCAGGACCATTGGGGGGGCTTATGGCTACACCTTC	CASRTIGGAYGYTF
TRBJ1-2	-	-	TRBV27	TGTGCCAGCAGTTTAAGGAGGGATGGGTATGGCTACACCTTC	CASSLRRDGYGYTF
TRBJ2-1	-	-	TRBV29-1	TGCAGCGTTGGGAGGGGCACCTACAATGAGCAGTTCTTC	CSVGRGTYNEQFF
TRBJ2-7	-	TRBD1	TRBV5-1	TGCGCCAGCAGATTTGGACAGGGACACTACGAGCAGTACTTC	CASRFGQGHYEQYF
TRBJ1-1	-	TRBD1	TRBV15	TGTGCCACCAGCGCTACACAGGGGGCAATCACTGAAGCTTTCTTT	CATSATQGAITEAFF
TRBJ1-5	-	-	TRBV6-2/TRBV6-3	TGTGCCAGCAGTTGGGGGCAGTCCAATCAGCCCCAGCATTTT	CASSWGQSNQPQHF
TRBJ2-3	-	-	TRBV7-8	TGTGCCAGCAGCTTATTGGGCCTACAGGAGACAAACACAGATACGCAGTATTTT	CASSLLGLQETNTDTQYF
TRBJ2-5	-	TRBD2	TRBV29-1	TGCAGCGTTGGGGCTAGCGGGGAAGAGACCCAGTACTTC	CSVGASGEETQYF
TRBJ2-3	-	-	TRBV6-5	TGTGCCAGCAGTTACTCGAAGAGGGAAGGGTCAGATACGCAGTATTTT	CASSYSKREGSDTQYF
TRBJ1-2	few	-	TRBV2	TGTGCCAGCAGTGAACGGGGGTCCTCCTACACCTTC	CASSERGSSYTF
TRBJ1-3	once	-	TRBV2	TGTGCCAGCAGTGGCTACAGGGATGGAAACACCATATATTTT	CASSGYRDGNTIYF
TRBJ1-1	few	-	TRBV6-2/TRBV6-3	TGTGCCAGCAGTCCCCAGGAAACCACTGAAGCTTTCTTT	CASSPQETTEAFF
TRBJ2-5	-	TRBD2	TRBV9	TGTGCCAGCAGCGTAACAAGCGGGGTGTACCAAGAGACCCAGTACTTC	CASSVTSGVYQETQYF
TRBJ2-3	-	-	TRBV7-2	TGTGCCAGCAGCGCTAATAGGGACAGCGGGAGAGATACGCAGTATTTT	CASSANRDSGRDTQYF
TRBJ2-4	-	-	TRBV2	TGTGCCAGCAGTGAAGCGCTTCGCAGTCGAGGCATTCAGTACTTC	CASSEALRSRGIQYF